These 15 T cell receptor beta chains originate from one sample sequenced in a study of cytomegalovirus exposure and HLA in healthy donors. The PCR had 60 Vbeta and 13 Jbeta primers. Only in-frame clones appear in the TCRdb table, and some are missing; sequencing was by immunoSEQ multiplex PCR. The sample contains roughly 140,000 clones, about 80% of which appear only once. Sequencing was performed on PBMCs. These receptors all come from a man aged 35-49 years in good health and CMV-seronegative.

The CDR3, as DNA: TGTGCCAGCAGCGTAGCATTCACCCGGGGCACTGAAGCTTTCTTT. This translates into CASSVAFTRGTEAFF. The chain couples TRBV9 to TRBJ1-1; no clear D. V was cut by 0 bases and J by 4 bases, with 13 bases left in between. The CDR3 totals 15 residues. Germline V lookup: CDR1 SGDLS, CDR2 YYNGEE.

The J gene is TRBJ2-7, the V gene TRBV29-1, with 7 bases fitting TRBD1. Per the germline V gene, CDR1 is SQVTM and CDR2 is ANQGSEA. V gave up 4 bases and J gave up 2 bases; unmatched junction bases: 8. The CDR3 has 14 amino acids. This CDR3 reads CSVAGTDRTYEQYF. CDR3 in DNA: TGCAGCGTTGCTGGGACAGATAGGACCTACGAGCAGTACTTC.

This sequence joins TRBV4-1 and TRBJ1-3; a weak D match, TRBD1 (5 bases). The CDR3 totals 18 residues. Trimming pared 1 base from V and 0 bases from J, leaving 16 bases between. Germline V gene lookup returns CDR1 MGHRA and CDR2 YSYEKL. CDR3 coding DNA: TGCGCCAGCAGCCAAGTACGGGGGGTGTACTACTCTGGAAACACCATATATTTT. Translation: CASSQVRGVYYSGNTIYF.

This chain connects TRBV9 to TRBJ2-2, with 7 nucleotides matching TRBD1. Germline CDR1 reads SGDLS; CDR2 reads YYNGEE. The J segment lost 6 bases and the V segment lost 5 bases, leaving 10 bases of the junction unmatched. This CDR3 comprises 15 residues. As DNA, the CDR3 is TGTGCCAGCAGTGACACAGGGGTCGTCCCCGGGGAGCTGTTTTTT. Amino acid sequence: CASSDTGVVPGELFF.

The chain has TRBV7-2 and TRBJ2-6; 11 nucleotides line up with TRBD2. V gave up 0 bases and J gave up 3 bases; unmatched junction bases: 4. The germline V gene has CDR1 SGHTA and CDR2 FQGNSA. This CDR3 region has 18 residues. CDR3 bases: TGTGCCAGCAGCTTAGCGCTAGCGGGGGGTGGTGGGGCCAACGTCCTGACTTTC. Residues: CASSLALAGGGGANVLTF.

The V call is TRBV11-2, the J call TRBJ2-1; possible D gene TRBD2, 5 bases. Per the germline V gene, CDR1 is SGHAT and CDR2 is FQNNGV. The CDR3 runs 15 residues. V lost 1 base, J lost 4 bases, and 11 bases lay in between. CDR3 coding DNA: TGTGCCAGCAGCTTAGTTCCGGGAACGTACAATGAGCAGTTCTTC. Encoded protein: CASSLVPGTYNEQFF.

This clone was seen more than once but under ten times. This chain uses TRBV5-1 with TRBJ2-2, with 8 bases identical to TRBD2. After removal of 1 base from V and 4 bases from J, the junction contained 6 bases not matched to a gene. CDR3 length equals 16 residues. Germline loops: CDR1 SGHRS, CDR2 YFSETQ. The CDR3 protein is CASSLSAGTSTGELFF. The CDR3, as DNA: TGCGCCAGCAGCTTGTCAGCCGGGACTAGCACCGGGGAGCTGTTTTTT. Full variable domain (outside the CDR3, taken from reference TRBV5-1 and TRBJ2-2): KAGVTQTPRYLIKTRGQQVTLSCSPISGHRSVSWYQQTPGQGLQFLFEYFSETQRNKGNFPGRFSGRQFSNSRSEMNVSTLELGDSALYLCASSLSAGTSTGELFFGEGSRLTVL.

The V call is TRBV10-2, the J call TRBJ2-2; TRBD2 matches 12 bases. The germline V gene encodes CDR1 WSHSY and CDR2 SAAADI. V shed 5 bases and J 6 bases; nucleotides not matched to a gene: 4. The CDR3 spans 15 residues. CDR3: CASSRLAGDPGELFF. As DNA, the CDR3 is TGCGCCAGCAGTAGACTAGCGGGGGATCCCGGGGAGCTGTTTTTT.

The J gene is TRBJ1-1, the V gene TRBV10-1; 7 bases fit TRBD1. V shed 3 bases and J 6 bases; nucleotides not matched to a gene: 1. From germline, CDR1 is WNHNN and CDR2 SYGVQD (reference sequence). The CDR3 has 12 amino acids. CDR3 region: CASSEGQAEAFF. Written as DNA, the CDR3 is TGCGCCAGCAGTGAAGGACAGGCTGAAGCTTTCTTT.

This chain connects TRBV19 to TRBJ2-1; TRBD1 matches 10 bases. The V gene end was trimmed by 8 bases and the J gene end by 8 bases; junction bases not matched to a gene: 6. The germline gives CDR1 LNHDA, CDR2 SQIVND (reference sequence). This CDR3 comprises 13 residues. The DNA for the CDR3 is TGTGCCAGTGGGGACAGGGGATCCCATGAGCAGTTCTTC. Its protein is CASGDRGSHEQFF.

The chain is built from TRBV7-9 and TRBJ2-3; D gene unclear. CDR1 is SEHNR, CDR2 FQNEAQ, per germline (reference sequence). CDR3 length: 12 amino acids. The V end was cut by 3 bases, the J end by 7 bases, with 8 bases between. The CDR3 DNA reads TGTGCCAGCAGCTTTGTCCAAAATACGCAGTATTTT. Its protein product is CASSFVQNTQYF.

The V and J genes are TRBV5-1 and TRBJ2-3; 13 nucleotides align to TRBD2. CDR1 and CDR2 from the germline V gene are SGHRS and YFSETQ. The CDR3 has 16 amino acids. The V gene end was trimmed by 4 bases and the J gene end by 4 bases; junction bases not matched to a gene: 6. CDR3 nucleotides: TGCGCCAGCAGCCCCGACGGACTAGCGGGGGCAGATACGCAGTATTTT. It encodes CASSPDGLAGADTQYF.

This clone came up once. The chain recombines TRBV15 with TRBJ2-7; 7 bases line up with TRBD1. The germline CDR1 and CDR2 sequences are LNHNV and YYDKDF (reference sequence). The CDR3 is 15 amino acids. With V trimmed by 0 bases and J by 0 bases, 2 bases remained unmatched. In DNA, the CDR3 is TGTGCCACCAGCAGAGATGGGACAGTCTCCTACGAGCAGTACTTC. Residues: CATSRDGTVSYEQYF.

The CDR3 spells CATRPAGGMDQPQHF. The CDR3 DNA sequence: TGTGCCACCCGCCCGGCAGGGGGGATGGATCAGCCCCAGCATTTT. The rearrangement uses TRBV6-1 and TRBJ1-5; 7 bases align to TRBD1. Germline CDR1 and CDR2: MNHNS and SASEGT. Trimming at V came to 10 bases and at J to 5 bases, leaving 14 bases not matched to a gene. The CDR3 is 15 residues long.

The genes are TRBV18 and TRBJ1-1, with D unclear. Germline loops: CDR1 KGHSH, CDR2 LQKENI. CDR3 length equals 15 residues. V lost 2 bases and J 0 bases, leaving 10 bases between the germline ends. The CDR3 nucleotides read TGTGCCAGCTCACCAACGGGGATGTTGAACACTGAAGCTTTCTTT. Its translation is CASSPTGMLNTEAFF.